The subject of this entry is one TCR beta chain. It was RNA transcripts that yielded the amplified TCR beta CDR3 regions. TCR CDR3 underwent first-round RT-PCR with the HTBI primer set. TCRdb re-called the multiplex PCR reads through MiXCR, storing one row per CDR3 protein. The profile shows around 440,000 distinct CDR3 sequences, approximately 14% of them singletons. This entry is derived from a study of T cells in Graves' hyperthyroidism and ophthalmopathy. The CDR3 runs to 15 residues. Per the germline V gene, CDR1 is LNHDA and CDR2 is SQIVND (reference sequence). The V end was cut by 4 bases, the J end by 6 bases, with 13 bases between.

Sequenced input: blood. V gene TRBV19 combines with J gene TRBJ1-6, with D uncertain. This TCR derives from a woman aged 18-35 years with Graves' hyperthyroidism. CDR3 sequence: CASSNSGFGNSPLHF. CDR3 nucleotides: TGTGCCAGTAGTAACTCGGGGTTCGGTAATTCACCCCTCCACTTT.